Described below is a single T cell receptor (beta chain) sequence and its context. This clonotype showed up just a few times. Its antigen is still unknown. A much larger clone lies a single base off, so this may be a read error. Spanning cysteine to phenylalanine, the CDR3 consists of 14 amino acids. The retained sequence is limited to the CDR3, 42 bases, with the frame set at the first base. V was cut back by 2 bases and J by 7 bases, leaving a gap of 15 bases between them. These data belong to a study of tumor and adjacent non-tumor tissue in lung cancer (dated by TCRdb to about 2018). For the wider study: The cohort included about eleven adenocarcinoma, a couple of squamous cell carcinoma and 1 small cell lung cancer patients. Sequencing generated a total of approximately 130 million productive TCRbeta reads, averaging around 4.2 million reads per sample. Ages among the roughly 15 patients ranged from roughly 31 to 80 years, there were approximately 10 men and 5 women, and disease was at TNM stage I to III. For each patient, one tumor sample and one normal lung sample were taken, giving approximately 29 paired specimens that underwent TCRbeta CDR3 sequencing. Bulk TCRbeta repertoires were compared between lung tumor tissue and matched distant non-tumor lung tissue obtained from over 13 lung cancer patients.

Study-wide findings and limitations: Significantly higher TCR diversity was found in younger patients, and higher tumor TCR diversity was associated with shorter overall and disease-free survival. Only roughly 16 patients were in the cohort, and the authors stated that larger samples and more detailed clinical data are needed. The sequencing platform is not named in the methods, and unique molecular identifiers are not mentioned. TCR diversity (inverse Simpson) was significantly higher in tumor than in normal lung tissue (roughly 430 vs 170, P = 0.0075, Mann-Whitney U test). The top 100 clones made up a significantly larger cumulative share of the repertoire in normal lung than in tumor tissue. Peripheral blood was not sequenced, so blood TCRbeta repertoires were not examined in the lung cancer patients of the study.

Bulk unsorted tissue served as the source for RNA extraction, and RNA quality was assessed using a NanoDrop ND-1000 and an Agilent 2100. Normal lung samples were distant non-tumor tissue taken more than 3 cm from the tumor edge. Donors were newly diagnosed lung cancer patients admitted for thoracic surgery in China between August and November 2014, without prior chemotherapy. Patients who had received previous radiotherapy or chemotherapy, or who had another concurrent cancer, were excluded from the study. Surgical tissue pieces of about 1-2 cm3 were preserved in RNAlater solution and stored at -80 °C until use. Libraries were constructed by multiplex PCR. Sequencing was carried out with an Illumina HiSeq 2500. TCRbeta libraries were built by three rounds of nested PCR using primers (Table S4), following protocols modified from ARM-PCR. PCR products of 200-500 bp were gel-excised and purified with the QIAquick gel extraction kit before sequencing. The authors' pipeline ran thus. Trimmomatic was used to clean the reads, FLASH merged the cleaned reads into complete CDR3 sequences, and MiTCR assigned the sequences to V(D)J germline segments. Clonal diversity was calculated as the inverse Simpson's index using VDJtools. In-frame sequences without a premature stop codon were defined as productive reads. The public reads were reprocessed in TCRdb via fastp at Q25 and MiXCR, keeping in-frame beta chains. Merged by CDR3 protein, the rows form single entries marked with the most common genes and DNA. It is TCRdb's table, rather than the study itself, that gives the V and J calls and clone size. In all, the sample holds some 100,000 distinct CDR3 sequences, and around 57% of those were seen once. The top ten clones comprise roughly 20% of the sample.

The specimen sequenced was distant non-tumor lung tissue. The chain links TRBV12-3 or TRBV12-4 with TRBJ2-7, with a tentative D gene TRBD1 over 6 matching bases. This TCR came from a man between 60 and 75 years old with non-small cell lung cancer. The sequenced DNA: TGTGCCAGCAGTTTAAGGGGGACGGTTCGAGAGCAGTACTTC. This sequence encodes CASSLRGTVREQYF.